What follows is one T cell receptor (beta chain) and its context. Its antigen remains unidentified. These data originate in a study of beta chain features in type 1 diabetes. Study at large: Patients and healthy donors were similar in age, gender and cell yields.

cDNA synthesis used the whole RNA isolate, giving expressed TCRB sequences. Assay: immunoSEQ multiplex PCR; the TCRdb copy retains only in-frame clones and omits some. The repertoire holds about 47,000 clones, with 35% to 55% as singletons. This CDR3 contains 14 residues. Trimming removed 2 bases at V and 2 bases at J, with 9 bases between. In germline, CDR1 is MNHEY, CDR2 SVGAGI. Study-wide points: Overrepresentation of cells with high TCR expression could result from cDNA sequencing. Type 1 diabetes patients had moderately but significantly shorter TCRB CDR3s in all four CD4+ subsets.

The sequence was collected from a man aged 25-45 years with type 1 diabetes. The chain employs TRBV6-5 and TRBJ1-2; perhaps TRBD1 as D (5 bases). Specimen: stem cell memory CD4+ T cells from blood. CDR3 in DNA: TGTGCCAGCAGTTACACAGGCCCAAACTATGGCTACACCTTC. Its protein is CASSYTGPNYGYTF.